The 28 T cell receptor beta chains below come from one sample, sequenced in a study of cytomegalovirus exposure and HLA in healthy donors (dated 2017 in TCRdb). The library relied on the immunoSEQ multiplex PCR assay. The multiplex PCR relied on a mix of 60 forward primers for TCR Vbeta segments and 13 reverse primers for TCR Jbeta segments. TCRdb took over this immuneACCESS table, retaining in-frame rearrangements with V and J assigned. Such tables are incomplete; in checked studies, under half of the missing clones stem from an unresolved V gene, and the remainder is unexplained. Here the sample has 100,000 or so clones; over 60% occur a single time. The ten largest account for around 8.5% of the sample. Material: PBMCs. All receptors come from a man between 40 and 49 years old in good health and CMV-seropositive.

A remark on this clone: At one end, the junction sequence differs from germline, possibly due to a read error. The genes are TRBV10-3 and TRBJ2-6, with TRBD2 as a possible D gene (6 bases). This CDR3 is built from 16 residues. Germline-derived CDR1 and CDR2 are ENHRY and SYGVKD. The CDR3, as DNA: TGTGCCATCCGGGAGACTTACAGGACTGGGGCCAACGGCCTGACTTTC. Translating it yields CAIRETYRTGANGLTF.

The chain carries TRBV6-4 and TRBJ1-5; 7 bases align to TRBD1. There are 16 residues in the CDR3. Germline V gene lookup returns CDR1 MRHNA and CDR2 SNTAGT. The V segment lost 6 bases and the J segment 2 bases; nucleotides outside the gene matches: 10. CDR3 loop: CASSPRKGARNQPQHF. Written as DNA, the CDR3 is TGTGCCAGCAGCCCCAGAAAGGGGGCTCGCAATCAGCCCCAGCATTTT.

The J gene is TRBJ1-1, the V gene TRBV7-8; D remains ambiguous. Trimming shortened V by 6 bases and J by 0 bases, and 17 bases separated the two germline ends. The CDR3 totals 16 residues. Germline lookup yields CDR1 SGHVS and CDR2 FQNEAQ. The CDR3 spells CASSPDGGLMNTEAFF. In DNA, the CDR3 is TGTGCCAGCAGTCCAGACGGAGGGCTGATGAACACTGAAGCTTTCTTT.

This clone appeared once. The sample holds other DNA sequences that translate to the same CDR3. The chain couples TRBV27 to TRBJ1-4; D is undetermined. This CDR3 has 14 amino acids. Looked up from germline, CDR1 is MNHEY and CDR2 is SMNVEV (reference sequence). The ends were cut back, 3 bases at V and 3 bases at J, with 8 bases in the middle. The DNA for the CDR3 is TGTGCCAGCAGTTTGTTAGGAGCTAATGAAAAACTGTTTTTT. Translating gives CASSLLGANEKLFF.

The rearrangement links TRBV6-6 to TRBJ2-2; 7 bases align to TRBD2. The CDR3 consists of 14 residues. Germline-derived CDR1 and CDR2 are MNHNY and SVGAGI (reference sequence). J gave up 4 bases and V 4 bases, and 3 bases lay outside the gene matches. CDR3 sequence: CASSFRTSTGELFF. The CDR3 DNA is TGTGCCAGCAGTTTCCGGACTAGCACCGGGGAGCTGTTTTTT.

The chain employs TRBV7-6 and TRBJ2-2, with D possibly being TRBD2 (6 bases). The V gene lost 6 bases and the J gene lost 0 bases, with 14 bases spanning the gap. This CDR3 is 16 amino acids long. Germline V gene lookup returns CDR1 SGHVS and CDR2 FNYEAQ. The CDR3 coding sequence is TGTGCCAGCAGTCCCCTGGGGGGATCGAACACCGGGGAGCTGTTTTTT. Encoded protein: CASSPLGGSNTGELFF.

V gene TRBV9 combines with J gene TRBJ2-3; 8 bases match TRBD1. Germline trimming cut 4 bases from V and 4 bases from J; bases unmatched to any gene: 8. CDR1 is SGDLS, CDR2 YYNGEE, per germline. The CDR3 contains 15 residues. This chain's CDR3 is CASSSGQGMSDTQYF. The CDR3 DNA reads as TGTGCCAGCAGCTCAGGACAGGGAATGTCAGATACGCAGTATTTT.

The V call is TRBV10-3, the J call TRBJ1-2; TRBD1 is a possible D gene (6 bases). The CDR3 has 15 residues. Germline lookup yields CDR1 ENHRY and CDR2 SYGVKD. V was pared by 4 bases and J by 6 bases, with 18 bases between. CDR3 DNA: TGTGCCATCAGTGCCCTCCAAACAGGGAGCAATGGCTACACCTTC. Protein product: CAISALQTGSNGYTF.

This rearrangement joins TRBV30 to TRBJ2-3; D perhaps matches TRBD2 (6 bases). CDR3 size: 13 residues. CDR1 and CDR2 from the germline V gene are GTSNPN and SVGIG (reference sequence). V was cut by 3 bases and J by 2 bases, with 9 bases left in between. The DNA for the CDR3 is TGTGCCTGGAGCGGGACTCACACAGATACGCAGTATTTT. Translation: CAWSGTHTDTQYF.

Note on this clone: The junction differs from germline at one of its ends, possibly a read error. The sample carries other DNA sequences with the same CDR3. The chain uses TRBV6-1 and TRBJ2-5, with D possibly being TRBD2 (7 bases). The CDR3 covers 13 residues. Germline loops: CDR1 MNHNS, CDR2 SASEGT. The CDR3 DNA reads TGCGCCAGCATTAGGGGGGGGAAGGAGACCCAGTACTTC. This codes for CASIRGGKETQYF.

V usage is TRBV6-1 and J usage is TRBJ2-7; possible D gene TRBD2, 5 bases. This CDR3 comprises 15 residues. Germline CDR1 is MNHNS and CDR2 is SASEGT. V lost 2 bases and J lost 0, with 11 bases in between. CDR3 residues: CASSESGGSSYEQYF. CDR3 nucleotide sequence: TGTGCCAGCAGTGAATCAGGAGGCAGCTCCTACGAGCAGTACTTC.

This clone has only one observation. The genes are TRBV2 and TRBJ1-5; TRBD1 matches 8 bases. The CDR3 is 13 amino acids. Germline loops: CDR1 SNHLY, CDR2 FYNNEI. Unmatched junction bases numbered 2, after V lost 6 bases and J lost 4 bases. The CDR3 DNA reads TGTGCCAGCAGGCGGACAGGGAATCAGCCCCAGCATTTT. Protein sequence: CASRRTGNQPQHF.

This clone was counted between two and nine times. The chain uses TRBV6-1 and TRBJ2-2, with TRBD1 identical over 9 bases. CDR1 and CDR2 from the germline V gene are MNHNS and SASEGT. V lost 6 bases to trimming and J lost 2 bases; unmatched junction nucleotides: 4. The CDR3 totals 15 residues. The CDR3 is CASSWDRANTGELFF. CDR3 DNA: TGTGCCAGCAGCTGGGACAGGGCCAACACCGGGGAGCTGTTTTTT.

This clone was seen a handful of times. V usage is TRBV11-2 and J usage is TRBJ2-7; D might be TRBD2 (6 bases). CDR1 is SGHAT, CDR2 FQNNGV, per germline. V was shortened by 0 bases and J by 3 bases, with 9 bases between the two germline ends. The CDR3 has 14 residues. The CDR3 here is CASSLEGSGYEQYF. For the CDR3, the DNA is TGTGCCAGCAGCTTAGAGGGTAGCGGCTACGAGCAGTACTTC.

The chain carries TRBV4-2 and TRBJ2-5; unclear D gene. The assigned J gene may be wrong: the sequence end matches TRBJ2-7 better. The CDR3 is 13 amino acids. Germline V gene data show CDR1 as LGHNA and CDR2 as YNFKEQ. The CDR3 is CASSPESSYEQYF. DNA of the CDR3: TGTGCCAGCAGCCCAGAAAGTTCCTACGAGCAGTACTTC.

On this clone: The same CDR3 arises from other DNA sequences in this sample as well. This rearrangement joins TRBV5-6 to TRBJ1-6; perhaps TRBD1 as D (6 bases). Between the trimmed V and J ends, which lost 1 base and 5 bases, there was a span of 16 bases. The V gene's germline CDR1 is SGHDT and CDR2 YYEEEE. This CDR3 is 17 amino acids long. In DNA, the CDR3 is TGTGCCAGCAGCTTGAAGGCGGGGGCGGGGAATAATTCACCCCTCCACTTT. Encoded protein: CASSLKAGAGNNSPLHF.

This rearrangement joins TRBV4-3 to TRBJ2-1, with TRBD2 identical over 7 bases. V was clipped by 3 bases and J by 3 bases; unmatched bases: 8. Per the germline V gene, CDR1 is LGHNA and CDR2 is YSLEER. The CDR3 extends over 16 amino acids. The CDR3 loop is CASSQSSGANYNEQFF. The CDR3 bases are TGCGCCAGCAGCCAGTCAAGCGGGGCAAACTACAATGAGCAGTTCTTC.

CDR3 DNA sequence: TGTGCCAGTAGTCTTTCTGGGGCCAACGTCCTGACTTTC. Translation: CASSLSGANVLTF. The V call is TRBV19, the J call TRBJ2-6; no clear D gene. The CDR3 contains 13 residues. The germline V gene encodes CDR1 LNHDA and CDR2 SQIVND (reference sequence). The V end was cut by 5 bases, the J end by 1 base, with 3 bases between.

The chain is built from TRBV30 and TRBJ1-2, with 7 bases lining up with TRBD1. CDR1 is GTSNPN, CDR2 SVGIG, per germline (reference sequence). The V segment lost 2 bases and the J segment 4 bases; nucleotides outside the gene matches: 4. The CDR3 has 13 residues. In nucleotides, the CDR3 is TGTGCCTGGAGTTACGGGACAGCCTATGGCTACACCTTC. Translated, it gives CAWSYGTAYGYTF.

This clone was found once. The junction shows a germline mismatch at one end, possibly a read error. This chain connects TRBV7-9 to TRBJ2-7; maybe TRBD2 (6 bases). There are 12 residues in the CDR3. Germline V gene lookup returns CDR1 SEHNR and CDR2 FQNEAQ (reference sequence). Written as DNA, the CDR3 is TGTTCCAGCAGCTTCTCCGGGAGCCAGTGGTACTTC. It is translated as CSSSFSGSQWYF.

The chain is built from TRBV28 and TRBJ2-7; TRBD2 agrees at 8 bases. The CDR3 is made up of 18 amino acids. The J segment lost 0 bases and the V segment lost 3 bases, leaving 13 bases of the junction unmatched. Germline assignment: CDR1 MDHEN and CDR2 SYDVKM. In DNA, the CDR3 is TGTGCCAGCAGTTTTTTTTCCTTACTAGCGGCTAGCTCCTACGAGCAGTACTTC. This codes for CASSFFSLLAASSYEQYF. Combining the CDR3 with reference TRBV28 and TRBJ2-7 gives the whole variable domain DVKVTQSSRYLVKRTGEKVFLECVQDMDHENMFWYRQDPGLGLRLIYFSYDVKMKEKGDIPEGYSVSREKKERFSLILESASTNQTSMYLCASSFFSLLAASSYEQYFGPGTRLTVT.

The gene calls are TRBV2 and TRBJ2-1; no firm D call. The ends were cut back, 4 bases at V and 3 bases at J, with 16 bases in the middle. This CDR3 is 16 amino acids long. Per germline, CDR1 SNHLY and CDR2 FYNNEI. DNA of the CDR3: TGTGCCAGCAGTGCGAGATCGATGCCTAACTACAATGAGCAGTTCTTC. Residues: CASSARSMPNYNEQFF.

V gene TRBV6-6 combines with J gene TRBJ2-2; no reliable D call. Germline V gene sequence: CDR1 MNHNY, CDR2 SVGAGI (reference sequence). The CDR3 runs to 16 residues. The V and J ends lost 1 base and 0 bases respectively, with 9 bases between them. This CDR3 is CASSYLDTSNTGELFF. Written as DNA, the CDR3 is TGTGCCAGCAGTTACTTAGACACCTCGAACACCGGGGAGCTGTTTTTT.

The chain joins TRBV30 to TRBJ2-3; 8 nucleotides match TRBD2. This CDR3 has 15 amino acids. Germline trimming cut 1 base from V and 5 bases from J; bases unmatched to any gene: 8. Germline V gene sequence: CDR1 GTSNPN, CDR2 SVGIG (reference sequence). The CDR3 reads CAWSAPSGWGDTQYF. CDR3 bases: TGTGCCTGGAGTGCGCCTAGCGGGTGGGGAGATACGCAGTATTTT.

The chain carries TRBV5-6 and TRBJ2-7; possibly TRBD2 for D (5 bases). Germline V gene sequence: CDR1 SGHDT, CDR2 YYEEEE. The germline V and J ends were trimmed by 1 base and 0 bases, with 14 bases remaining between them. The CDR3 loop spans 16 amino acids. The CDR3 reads CASSLRGAGSSYEQYF. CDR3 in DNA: TGTGCCAGCAGCTTGAGAGGCGCGGGCAGCTCCTACGAGCAGTACTTC.

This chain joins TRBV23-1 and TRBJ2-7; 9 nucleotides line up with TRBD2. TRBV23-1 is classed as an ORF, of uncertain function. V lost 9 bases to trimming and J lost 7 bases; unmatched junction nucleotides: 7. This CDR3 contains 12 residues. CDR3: CARQLAGVEQYF. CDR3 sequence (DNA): TGCGCCAGACAATTAGCGGGAGTGGAGCAGTACTTC.

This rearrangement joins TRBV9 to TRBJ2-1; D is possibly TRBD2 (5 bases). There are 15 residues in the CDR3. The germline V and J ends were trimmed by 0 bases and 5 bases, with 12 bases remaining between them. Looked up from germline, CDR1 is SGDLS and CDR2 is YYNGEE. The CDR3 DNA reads TGTGCCAGCAGCGTAGAATTAACGGGAAACAATGAGCAGTTCTTC. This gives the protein CASSVELTGNNEQFF.

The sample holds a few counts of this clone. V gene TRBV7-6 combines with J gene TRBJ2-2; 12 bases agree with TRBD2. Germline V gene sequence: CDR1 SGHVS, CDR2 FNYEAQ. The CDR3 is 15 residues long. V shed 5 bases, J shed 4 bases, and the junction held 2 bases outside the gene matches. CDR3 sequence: CASSPTSGGTGELFF. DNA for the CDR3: TGTGCCAGCAGCCCGACTAGCGGGGGCACCGGGGAGCTGTTTTTT.